The 9 T cell receptor beta chains below were found in one sample sequenced in a study of follicular helper T cells after annual influenza vaccination. Regarding time point: 2013-2014 season, 7 days after vaccination. Libraries were prepared by immunoSEQ multiplex PCR; TCRdb keeps only in-frame clonotypes and omits some of them. This table has some 5,200 clones, approximately 89% appearing once. The sample consisted of CXCR5+ CD38- circulating T follicular helper cells from blood, taken 7 days after influenza vaccination. Specified subset: circulating Tfh, non-naive CD4+CXCR5+PD-1+ (ICOS+CD38+ or ICOS-CD38-). These receptors were collected from an adult who received the influenza vaccine.

V is TRBV11-1 and J is TRBJ2-6; 14 positions agree with TRBD2. V shed 3 bases, J shed 5 bases, and the junction held 3 bases outside the gene matches. The germline gives CDR1 SGHAT, CDR2 FQDESV (reference sequence). The CDR3 loop spans 17 amino acids. For the CDR3, the DNA is TGTGCCAGCAGCTTGGGACTAGCGGGGGCAAGGGCCAACGTCCTGACTTTC. It specifies CASSLGLAGARANVLTF.

This chain connects TRBV7-9 to TRBJ2-1, with 8 bases identical to TRBD2. J was trimmed by 8 bases and V by 5 bases; bases with no gene match: 8. CDR3 length: 14 residues. Per the germline V gene, CDR1 is SEHNR and CDR2 is FQNEAQ (reference sequence). The CDR3 coding sequence is TGTGCCAGCAGCCCCGGGACTAGGGTCTATGAGCAGTTCTTC. Protein sequence: CASSPGTRVYEQFF. Full variable domain (missing parts from reference TRBV7-9 and TRBJ2-1): DTGVSQNPRHKITKRGQNVTFRCDPISEHNRLYWYRQTLGQGPEFLTYFQNEAQLEKSRLLSDRFSAERPKGSFSTLEIQRTEQGDSAMYLCASSPGTRVYEQFFGPGTRLTVL.

The rearrangement joins TRBV5-1 to TRBJ2-3, with D possibly TRBD1 on 6 matching bases. The CDR3 runs to 16 residues. The V end was cut by 4 bases, the J end by 2 bases, with 17 bases between. The germline CDR1 and CDR2 sequences are SGHRS and YFSETQ. The CDR3 here is CASSTGQWGPTDTQYF. The CDR3 DNA sequence: TGCGCCAGCAGCACCGGACAGTGGGGGCCCACAGATACGCAGTATTTT.

The CDR3 loop is CASSDRQGQGAGELFF. CDR3 nucleotide sequence: TGTGCCAGCAGTGATAGGCAGGGTCAAGGGGCCGGGGAGCTGTTTTTT. The chain is built from TRBV6-1 and TRBJ2-2; perhaps TRBD1 as D (5 bases). Trimming cost V 3 bases and J 6 bases, with 17 bases left between them. Germline loops: CDR1 MNHNS, CDR2 SASEGT. The CDR3 is 16 residues long.

The genes are TRBV6-1 and TRBJ1-1; D possibly corresponds to TRBD1 (6 bases). Trimming left V 6 bases short and J 0 bases short, with 14 bases between. Germline assignment: CDR1 MNHNS and CDR2 SASEGT. This CDR3 region has 15 residues. The CDR3 region has the DNA TGTGCCAGCAGGTTGGGGGCCTCGATGAACACTGAAGCTTTCTTT. This encodes CASRLGASMNTEAFF.

J is TRBJ1-5 and V is TRBV5-1, with 10 bases that match TRBD1. Germline CDR1 SGHRS, CDR2 YFSETQ. The CDR3 length is 15 residues. J was trimmed by 6 bases and V by 4 bases; bases with no gene match: 7. CDR3 nucleotide sequence: TGCGCCAGCAGCCCGGGACAGGGGAATTCTCAGCCCCAGCATTTT. It is translated as CASSPGQGNSQPQHF.

J is TRBJ1-6 and V is TRBV6-1, with a weak D call TRBD1 (5 bases). The CDR3 covers 13 residues. Trimming cost V 2 bases and J 9 bases, with 8 bases left between them. Germline V CDR1 and CDR2: MNHNS, SASEGT. Here the CDR3 reads CASSERDSSPLHF. Here the CDR3 DNA reads TGTGCCAGCAGTGAACGAGACAGTTCACCCCTCCACTTT.

CDR3 sequence reads: CASSTIYPGEEETQYF. DNA for the CDR3: TGTGCCAGCAGCACAATCTACCCGGGTGAAGAGGAGACCCAGTACTTC. The rearrangement joins TRBV7-9 to TRBJ2-5; no firm D call. V was cut by 5 bases and J by 5 bases, with 21 bases left in between. The CDR3 totals 16 residues. Germline V CDR1 and CDR2: SEHNR, FQNEAQ (reference sequence).

This clone was seen only a few times. This chain links TRBV5-6 with TRBJ2-7; a possible D gene is TRBD2 (6 bases). CDR3 length: 16 residues. Germline CDR1 and CDR2: SGHDT and YYEEEE. Trimming took 0 bases from V and 9 from J, leaving 22 bases between them. Here the CDR3 DNA reads TGTGCCAGCAGCTTGGGTCTGACTAGTGGGCCCTCAGGGCAGTACTTC. As protein: CASSLGLTSGPSGQYF.